The 5 T cell receptor beta chains below were found in one sample sequenced in a study of blood T cells in healthy people across ages. Through a sample-barcoded 5' primer and a J-beta primer mix, a second PCR was run for roughly 6 to 11 cycles. One entry per CDR3 protein results from TCRdb running MiXCR on the 5' RACE reads. The top ten hold about 13% of the sample, which has some 670,000 distinct CDR3 sequences, 52% seen once. The source material was blood. The receptors stem from a woman of 80 years or more in good health.

A word on this clonotype: A much larger clone lies a single base off, so this may be a read error. This rearrangement joins TRBV11-2 to TRBJ1-2; D is undetermined. The CDR3 has 14 residues. Trimming stripped 0 bases from V and 7 bases from J, with 12 bases between. Germline CDR1 SGHAT, CDR2 FQNNGV. CDR3 in amino acids: CASSLDVTPAGYTF. The CDR3 DNA is TGTGCCAGCAGCTTAGATGTCACTCCGGCTGGCTACACCTTC.

The V and J genes are TRBV11-2 and TRBJ2-7; TRBD2 matches 8 bases. Germline lookup yields CDR1 SGHAT and CDR2 FQNNGV. This CDR3 comprises 16 residues. The trim removed 3 bases at V and 2 bases at J, leaving 9 bases unmatched. CDR3 sequence reads: CASSFLMRGAAYEQYF. The DNA for the CDR3 is TGTGCCAGCAGCTTCTTAATGCGGGGGGCCGCCTACGAGCAGTACTTC.

The chain links TRBV30 to TRBJ1-3; D is uncertain. CDR1 and CDR2 (germline): GTSNPN, SVGIG (reference sequence). With 5 bases removed from V and 4 bases from J, the gap between germline ends came to 12 bases. The CDR3 has 13 amino acids. The DNA of the CDR3 is TGTGCCTGGGCCGGGGAAAGGGGAAACACCATATATTTT. It is translated as CAWAGERGNTIYF.

This chain uses TRBV4-2 with TRBJ1-1, with D possibly matching TRBD1 (6 bases). From germline, CDR1 is LGHNA and CDR2 YNFKEQ. The CDR3 covers 17 residues. Trimming took off 4 bases at V and 0 bases at J, with 18 bases between the two ends. The CDR3 is CASSPKFQGILNTEAFF. The CDR3 DNA is TGTGCCAGCAGCCCCAAATTCCAGGGGATTTTGAACACTGAAGCTTTCTTT.

The CDR3: CASSSDRFGGEQFF. The CDR3 DNA reads TGTGCCAGCAGCTCGGACAGGTTCGGGGGTGAGCAGTTCTTC. The gene calls are TRBV7-9 and TRBJ2-1, with a tentative D call TRBD1 (7 bases). CDR3 length: 14 residues. Trimming took off 4 bases at V and 9 bases at J, with 16 bases between the two ends. Germline loops: CDR1 SEHNR, CDR2 FQNEAQ (reference sequence). Full variable domain (outside the CDR3, taken from reference TRBV7-9 and TRBJ2-1): DTGVSQNPRHKITKRGQNVTFRCDPISEHNRLYWYRQTLGQGPEFLTYFQNEAQLEKSRLLSDRFSAERPKGSFSTLEIQRTEQGDSAMYLCASSSDRFGGEQFFGPGTRLTVL.